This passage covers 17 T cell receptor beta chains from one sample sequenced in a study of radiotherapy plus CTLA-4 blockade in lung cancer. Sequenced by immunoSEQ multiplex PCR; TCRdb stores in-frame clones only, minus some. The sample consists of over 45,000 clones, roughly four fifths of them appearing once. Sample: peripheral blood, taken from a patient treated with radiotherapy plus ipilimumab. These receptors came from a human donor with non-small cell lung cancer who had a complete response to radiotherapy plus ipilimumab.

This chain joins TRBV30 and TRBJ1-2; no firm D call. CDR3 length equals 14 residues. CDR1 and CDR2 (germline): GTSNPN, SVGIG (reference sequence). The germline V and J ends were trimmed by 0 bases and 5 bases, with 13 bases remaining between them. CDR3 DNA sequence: TGTGCCTGGAGTGTACAGTTGGACTCGTATGGCTACACCTTC. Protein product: CAWSVQLDSYGYTF.

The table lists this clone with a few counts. CDR3 region: CASSFSPGQGTEAFF. The CDR3 DNA is TGTGCCAGCAGCTTTAGCCCGGGACAGGGGACTGAAGCTTTCTTT. The rearrangement uses TRBV27 and TRBJ1-1; 10 bases align to TRBD1. The germline V gene encodes CDR1 MNHEY and CDR2 SMNVEV (reference sequence). This CDR3 has 15 amino acids. J gave up 5 bases and V 6 bases, and 9 bases lay outside the gene matches.

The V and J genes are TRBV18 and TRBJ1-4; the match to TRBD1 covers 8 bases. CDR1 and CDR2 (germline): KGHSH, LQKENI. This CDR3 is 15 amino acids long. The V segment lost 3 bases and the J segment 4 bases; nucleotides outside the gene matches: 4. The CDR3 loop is CASSPQQGVNEKLFF. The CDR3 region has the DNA TGTGCCAGCTCACCTCAACAGGGGGTTAATGAAAAACTGTTTTTT.

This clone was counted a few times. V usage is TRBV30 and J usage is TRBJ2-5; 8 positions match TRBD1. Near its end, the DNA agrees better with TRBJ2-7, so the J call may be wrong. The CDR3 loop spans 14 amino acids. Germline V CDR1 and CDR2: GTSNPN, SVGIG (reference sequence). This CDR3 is CAWSKRTGQYEQYF. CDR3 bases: TGTGCCTGGAGTAAACGGACAGGGCAGTACGAGCAGTACTTC.

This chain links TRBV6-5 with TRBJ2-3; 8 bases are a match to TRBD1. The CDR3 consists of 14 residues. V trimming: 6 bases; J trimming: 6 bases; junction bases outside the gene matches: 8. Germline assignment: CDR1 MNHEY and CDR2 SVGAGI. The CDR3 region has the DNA TGTGCCAGCAGGACAGGGGCCCGGGCGGATACGCAGTATTTT. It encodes CASRTGARADTQYF.

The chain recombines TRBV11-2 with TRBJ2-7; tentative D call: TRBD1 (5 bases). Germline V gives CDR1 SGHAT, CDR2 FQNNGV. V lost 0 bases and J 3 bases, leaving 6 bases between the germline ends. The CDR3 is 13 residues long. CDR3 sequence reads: CASSLDRVYEQYV. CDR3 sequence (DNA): TGTGCCAGCAGCTTAGACAGGGTCTACGAGCAGTACGTC.

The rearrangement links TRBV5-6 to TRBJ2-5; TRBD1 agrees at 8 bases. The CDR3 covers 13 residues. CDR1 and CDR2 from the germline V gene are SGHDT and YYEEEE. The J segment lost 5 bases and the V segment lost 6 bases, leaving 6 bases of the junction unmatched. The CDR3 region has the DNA TGTGCCAGCACCAGGACAGGGTTTGAGACCCAGTACTTC. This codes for CASTRTGFETQYF.

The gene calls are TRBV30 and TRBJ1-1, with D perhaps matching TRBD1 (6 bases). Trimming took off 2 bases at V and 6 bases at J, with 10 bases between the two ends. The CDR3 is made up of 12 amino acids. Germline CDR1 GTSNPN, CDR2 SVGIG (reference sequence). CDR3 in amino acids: CAWSTGSPEAFF. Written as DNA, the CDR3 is TGTGCCTGGAGTACAGGGAGTCCTGAAGCTTTCTTT.

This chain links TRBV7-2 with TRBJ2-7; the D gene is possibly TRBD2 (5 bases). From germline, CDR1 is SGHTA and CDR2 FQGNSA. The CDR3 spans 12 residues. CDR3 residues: CASSLARGPIHV. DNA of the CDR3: TGTGCCAGCAGCTTAGCCAGAGGGCCCATCCACGTC.

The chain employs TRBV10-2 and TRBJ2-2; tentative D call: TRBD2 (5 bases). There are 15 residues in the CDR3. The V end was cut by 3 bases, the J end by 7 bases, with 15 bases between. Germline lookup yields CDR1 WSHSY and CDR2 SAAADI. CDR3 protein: CASSESSPRGGELFF. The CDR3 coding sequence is TGCGCCAGCAGTGAATCGTCTCCCCGGGGCGGGGAGCTGTTTTTT.

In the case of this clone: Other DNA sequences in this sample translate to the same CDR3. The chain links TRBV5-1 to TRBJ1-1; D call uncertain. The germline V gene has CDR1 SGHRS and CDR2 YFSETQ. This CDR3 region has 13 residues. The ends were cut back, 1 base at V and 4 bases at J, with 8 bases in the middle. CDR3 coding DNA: TGCGCCAGCAGCTTGTCAGGTGGCACTGAAGCTTTCTTT. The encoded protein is CASSLSGGTEAFF.

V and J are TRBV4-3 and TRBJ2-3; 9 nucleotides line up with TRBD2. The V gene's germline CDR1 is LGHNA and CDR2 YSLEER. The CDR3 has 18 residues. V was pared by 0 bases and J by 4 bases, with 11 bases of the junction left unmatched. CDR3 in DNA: TGCGCCAGCAGCCAAGATGTAACAGCGGGAGGCGGGGCAGATACGCAGTATTTT. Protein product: CASSQDVTAGGGADTQYF.

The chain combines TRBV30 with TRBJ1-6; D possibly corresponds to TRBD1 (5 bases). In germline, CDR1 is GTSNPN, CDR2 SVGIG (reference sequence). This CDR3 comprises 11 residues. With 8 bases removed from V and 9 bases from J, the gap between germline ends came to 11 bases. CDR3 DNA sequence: TGTGCCACAGGACAATCTTCACCCCTCCACTTT. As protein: CATGQSSPLHF.

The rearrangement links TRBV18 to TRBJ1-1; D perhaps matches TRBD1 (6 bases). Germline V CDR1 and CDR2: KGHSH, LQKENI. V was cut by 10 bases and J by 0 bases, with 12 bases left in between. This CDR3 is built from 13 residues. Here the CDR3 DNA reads TGTGCCACCACCGGGGGGCTGAACACTGAAGCTTTCTTT. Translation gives CATTGGLNTEAFF.

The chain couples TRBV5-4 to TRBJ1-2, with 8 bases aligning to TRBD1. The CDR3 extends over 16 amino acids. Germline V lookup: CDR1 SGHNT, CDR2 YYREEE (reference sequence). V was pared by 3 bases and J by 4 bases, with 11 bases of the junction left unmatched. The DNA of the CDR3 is TGTGCCAGCAGCTCTCGACAGGGGCCCCGAGGCTATGGCTACACCTTC. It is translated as CASSSRQGPRGYGYTF.

CDR3 bases: TGTGCCATCACCCCCGAACGAGGCAGGGGCTACGAGCAGTACTTC. Translated, it gives CAITPERGRGYEQYF. The chain employs TRBV10-3 and TRBJ2-7, with a weak D call TRBD1 (6 bases). This CDR3 comprises 15 residues. Germline V gene data show CDR1 as ENHRY and CDR2 as SYGVKD. Trimming took off 7 bases at V and 3 bases at J, with 19 bases between the two ends.

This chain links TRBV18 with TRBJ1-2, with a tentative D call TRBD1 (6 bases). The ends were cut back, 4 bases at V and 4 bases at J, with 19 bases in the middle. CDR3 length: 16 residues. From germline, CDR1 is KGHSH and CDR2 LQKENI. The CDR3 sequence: CASSRSLDSELYGYTF. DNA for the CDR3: TGTGCCAGCTCACGTTCTTTGGACAGTGAGCTCTATGGCTACACCTTC.